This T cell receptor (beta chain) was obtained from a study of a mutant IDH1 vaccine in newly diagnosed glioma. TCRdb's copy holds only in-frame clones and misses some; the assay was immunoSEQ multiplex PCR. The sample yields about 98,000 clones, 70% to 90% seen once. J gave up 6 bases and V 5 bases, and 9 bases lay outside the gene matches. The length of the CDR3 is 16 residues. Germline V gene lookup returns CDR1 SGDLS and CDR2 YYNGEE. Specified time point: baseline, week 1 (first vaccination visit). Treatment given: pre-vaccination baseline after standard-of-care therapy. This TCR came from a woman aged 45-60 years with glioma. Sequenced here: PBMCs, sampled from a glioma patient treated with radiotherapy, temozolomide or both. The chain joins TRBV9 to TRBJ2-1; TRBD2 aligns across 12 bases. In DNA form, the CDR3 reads TGTGCCAGCAGTCATGGCGCTAGCGGGAGGGCCAATGAGCAGTTCTTC. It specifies CASSHGASGRANEQFF.